This T cell receptor (beta chain) was sequenced in a study of blood T cell repertoires in COVID-19. Looking at the study overall: COVID-19 samples collected from the United States, Italy and Spain covered acute and convalescent phases.

CDR3 length equals 15 residues. The ends lost 3 bases at V and 2 bases at J; junction bases unmatched: 6. CDR1 is MGHDK and CDR2 is SYGVNS in the germline V gene. Authors' analysis steps: Nucleated cell number was recorded as an estimate derived from reference gene primer amplification. Using immunoSEQ multiplex PCR, the repertoire was profiled, and TCRdb retains in-frame clones only, with some absent. Clone size and the V and J calls come from that table; the DNA yielded D and trimming. Here the sample spans fewer than 250,000 clones, roughly nine tenths being singletons. What was sequenced was peripheral blood. The genes are TRBV25-1 and TRBJ1-2; 7 bases line up with TRBD1. This TCR came from a man aged 40-50 years with acute or convalescent COVID-19. DNA for the CDR3: TGTGCCAGCAGTGACGCCGGGACAGAGAACTATGGCTACACCTTC. It translates to CASSDAGTENYGYTF.